Presented here are 7 T cell receptor beta chains from one specimen sequenced in a study of OX40 agonist ivuxolimab in advanced cancers. Sequencing was performed with immunoSEQ multiplex PCR; in TCRdb, only in-frame clones are kept and a portion is missing. The sample yields approximately 94,000 clones, more than 75% seen once. The sequencing here drew on CD4+ or CD8+ T cells sorted from blood, taken in a trial of the OX40 agonist ivuxolimab. Receptor source: an adult with an advanced solid tumor such as melanoma, head and neck, liver or kidney cancer.

The gene calls are TRBV11-3 and TRBJ2-5, with D uncertain. This CDR3 has 14 amino acids. Trimming took off 0 bases at V and 2 bases at J, with 7 bases between the two ends. Germline CDR1 reads SGHNT; CDR2 reads YENEEA. Here the CDR3 reads CASSLEASQETQYF. In DNA form, the CDR3 reads TGTGCCAGCAGCTTAGAGGCTAGTCAAGAGACCCAGTACTTC. Variable domain in full (rest from reference TRBV11-3 and TRBJ2-5): EAGVVQSPRYKIIEKKQPVAFWCNPISGHNTLYWYLQNLGQGPELLIRYENEEAVDDSQLPKDRFSAERLKGVDSTLKIQPAELGDSAVYLCASSLEASQETQYFGPGTRLLVL.

This chain uses TRBV7-9 with TRBJ2-7; D ambiguous. Germline assignment: CDR1 SEHNR and CDR2 FQNEAQ (reference sequence). This CDR3 spans 11 amino acids. The V end was cut by 1 base, the J end by 5 bases, with 3 bases between. CDR3 in amino acids: CASSLDNEQYF. CDR3 coding DNA: TGTGCCAGCAGCTTAGATAACGAGCAGTACTTC.

The chain employs TRBV27 and TRBJ2-1, with 8 bases matching TRBD2. The germline gives CDR1 MNHEY, CDR2 SMNVEV (reference sequence). This CDR3 is 16 amino acids long. Trimming at V came to 8 bases and at J to 7 bases, leaving 16 bases not matched to a gene. Written as DNA, the CDR3 is TGTGCCAGCGCTTCTCGGCGCGGAGCGGGAGATAATGAGCAGTTCTTC. This translates into CASASRRGAGDNEQFF.

The chain couples TRBV30 to TRBJ1-2; TRBD1 agrees at 7 bases. Trimming removed 0 bases from V and 7 bases from J; junction bases left unmatched: 11. Germline V gene data show CDR1 as GTSNPN and CDR2 as SVGIG (reference sequence). The CDR3 runs 15 residues. CDR3 protein: CAWSVTTGKTGGYTF. The CDR3, as DNA: TGTGCCTGGAGTGTAACGACAGGGAAGACTGGTGGCTACACCTTC.

This clone was seen only once. The gene calls are TRBV9 and TRBJ2-3, with no clear D. The ends were cut back, 4 bases at V and 0 bases at J, with 9 bases in the middle. Germline lookup yields CDR1 SGDLS and CDR2 YYNGEE. CDR3 size: 14 residues. The CDR3: CASSPLLSTDTQYF. The DNA for the CDR3 is TGTGCCAGCAGCCCCCTTTTGAGCACAGATACGCAGTATTTT.

The rearrangement uses TRBV6-6 and TRBJ2-7; perhaps TRBD2 as D (6 bases). Germline V lookup: CDR1 MNHNY, CDR2 SVGAGI (reference sequence). This CDR3 is built from 14 residues. V was trimmed by 6 bases and J by 6 bases, leaving 18 bases between them. For the CDR3, the DNA is TGTGCCAGCAGCGCGAACCGGGAGCCCCTCGAGCAGTACTTC. Translation gives CASSANREPLEQYF.

The genes are TRBV18 and TRBJ2-3; D is perhaps TRBD2 (5 bases). Trimming shortened V by 2 bases and J by 5 bases, and 14 bases separated the two germline ends. The CDR3 contains 15 residues. CDR1 and CDR2 (germline): KGHSH, LQKENI. CDR3 region: CASSPRIEGGDTQYF. The DNA of the CDR3 is TGTGCCAGCTCACCAAGGATAGAAGGAGGAGATACGCAGTATTTT.